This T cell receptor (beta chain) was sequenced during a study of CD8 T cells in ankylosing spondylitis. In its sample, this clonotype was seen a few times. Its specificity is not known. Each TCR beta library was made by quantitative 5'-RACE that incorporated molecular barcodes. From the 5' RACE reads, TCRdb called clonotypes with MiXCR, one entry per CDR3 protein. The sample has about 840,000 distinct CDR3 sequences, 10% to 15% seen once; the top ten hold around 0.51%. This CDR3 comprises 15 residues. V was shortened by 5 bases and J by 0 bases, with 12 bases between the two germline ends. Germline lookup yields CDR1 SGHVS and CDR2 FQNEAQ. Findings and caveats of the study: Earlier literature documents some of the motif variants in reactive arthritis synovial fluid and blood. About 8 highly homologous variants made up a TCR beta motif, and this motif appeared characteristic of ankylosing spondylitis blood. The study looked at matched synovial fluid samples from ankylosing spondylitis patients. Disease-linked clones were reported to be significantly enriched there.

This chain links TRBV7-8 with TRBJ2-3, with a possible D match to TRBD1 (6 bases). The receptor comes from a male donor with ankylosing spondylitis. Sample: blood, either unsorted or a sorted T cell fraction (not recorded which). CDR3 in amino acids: CASSRTGSSTDTQYF. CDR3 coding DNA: TGTGCCAGCAGCCGCACAGGGTCTAGCACAGATACGCAGTATTTT.